This entry is about one TCR beta chain. The data belong to a study of blood T cell repertoires in COVID-19. Whole-study context: Acute-phase and convalescent COVID-19 samples originated in the United States, Italy and Spain. Sample material is recorded as cDNA or gDNA derived from T cells, B-cell-depleted T cells, or PBMCs.

TCRdb's copy holds only in-frame clones and misses some; the assay was immunoSEQ multiplex PCR. The data contain approximately 38,000 clones, just under 95% of them singletons. The germline V gene has CDR1 SNHLY and CDR2 FYNNEI. This CDR3 contains 17 residues. Trimming shortened V by 3 bases and J by 1 base, and 18 bases separated the two germline ends. Sequencing input: peripheral blood. This chain uses TRBV2 with TRBJ1-2; D perhaps matches TRBD1 (5 bases). This clonotype originated in a human donor with active COVID-19. The donor label of this sample is uncertain. The CDR3 loop reads CASSDSNGGDHNYGYTF. As DNA, the CDR3 is TGTGCCAGCAGTGATTCTAACGGGGGGGACCATAACTATGGCTACACCTTC.